Each of the 20 T cell receptor beta chains below was sequenced from the same sample in a study of monozygotic twins with inflammatory bowel disease. Reanalyzing the 5' RACE reads, TCRdb keeps one entry per CDR3 protein, without DNA. In total, the table holds just over 300,000 distinct CDR3 sequences. The specimen sequenced was blood. The receptors originated from a human donor with ulcerative colitis or Crohn's disease, or a healthy co-twin of an affected twin (not recorded which).

This chain links TRBV12-3 or TRBV12-4 with TRBJ2-2; TCRdb picks TRBD1, but there is no DNA to check that call. This CDR3 contains 17 residues. The CDR3 spells CASSLVYRGPNTGELFF.

V is TRBV18 and J is TRBJ2-1; as DNA is missing, the TRBD2 call by TCRdb cannot be tested. Germline V lookup: CDR1 KGHSH, CDR2 LQKENI. The CDR3 loop spans 13 amino acids. CDR3 in amino acids: CASSLAGVDEQFF.

This CDR3 reads CAWSEITTRTYEQYF. The genes are TRBV30 and TRBJ2-7. The germline CDR1 and CDR2 sequences are GTSNPN and SVGIG (reference sequence). The CDR3 totals 15 residues.

The V and J genes are TRBV5-1 and TRBJ2-3; the D gene TCRdb calls, TRBD2, cannot be checked with no DNA. The length of the CDR3 is 17 residues. Germline V gene data show CDR1 as SGHRS and CDR2 as YFSETQ. The chain's CDR3 is CASSFGPQGLGADTQYF.

The V and J genes are TRBV5-1 and TRBJ2-7; absent DNA, TCRdb's TRBD1 call cannot be checked. The length of the CDR3 is 17 residues. The germline V gene has CDR1 SGHRS and CDR2 YFSETQ. The CDR3 sequence is CASSLGRPGQGKYEQYF.

The chain has TRBV27 and TRBJ1-5. The CDR3 covers 16 residues. Germline CDR1 MNHEY, CDR2 SMNVEV (reference sequence). The CDR3 region is CASSVAGTAGNQPQHF.

CDR3 residues: CASSLGQGNNQPQHF. This chain connects TRBV5-1 to TRBJ1-5; without DNA, the TCRdb call of TRBD1 cannot be checked. CDR3 size: 15 residues. From germline, CDR1 is SGHRS and CDR2 YFSETQ.

The V gene is TRBV12-3 or TRBV12-4, the J gene TRBJ2-2; absent DNA, TCRdb's TRBD1 call cannot be checked. The CDR3 extends over 15 amino acids. The CDR3 region is CASSISGANTGELFF.

The J gene is TRBJ2-3, the V gene TRBV20-1; TCRdb returns TRBD1, unconfirmable since there is no DNA. Looked up from germline, CDR1 is DFQATT and CDR2 is SNEGSKA (reference sequence). This CDR3 has 15 amino acids. CDR3 sequence: CSAIRGQAHTDTQYF.

This chain uses TRBV5-1 with TRBJ2-2; TCRdb selects TRBD1, and the lack of DNA leaves this call unchecked. Germline assignment: CDR1 SGHRS and CDR2 YFSETQ. The CDR3 sequence is 14 residues long. CDR3 residues: CASAPGVATGELFF.

The chain couples TRBV11-2 to TRBJ2-1; TCRdb names TRBD1, which stays unverified in the absence of DNA. Germline values: CDR1 SGHAT, CDR2 FQNNGV. CDR3 length: 19 amino acids. CDR3 sequence reads: CASSLLGVLSGRAYNEQFF.

V gene TRBV15 combines with J gene TRBJ2-5; TCRdb indicates TRBD1, and absent DNA this call remains unverified. This CDR3 comprises 16 residues. Germline assignment: CDR1 LNHNV and CDR2 YYDKDF (reference sequence). The CDR3 protein is CATSTGTGLIQETQYF.

The rearrangement links TRBV2 to TRBJ2-7; as DNA is missing, the TRBD2 call by TCRdb cannot be tested. Germline V gene sequence: CDR1 SNHLY, CDR2 FYNNEI. The CDR3 covers 15 residues. CDR3 protein: CASRNGLPGGGEQYF.

The gene calls are TRBV30 and TRBJ2-3; the TRBD1 assignment by TCRdb is unverifiable without DNA. Germline CDR1 reads GTSNPN; CDR2 reads SVGIG (reference sequence). CDR3 size: 15 residues. The CDR3: CAWSVTPTPGDTQYF.

The chain joins TRBV11-2 to TRBJ1-3; TCRdb gives TRBD1 as the D gene, but with no DNA this cannot be confirmed. The CDR3 extends over 16 amino acids. Germline-derived CDR1 and CDR2 are SGHAT and FQNNGV. CDR3 amino acids: CASSNRTGHSGNTIYF.

V and J are TRBV20-1 and TRBJ2-7; without DNA, the TCRdb call of TRBD1 cannot be checked. The germline V gene has CDR1 DFQATT and CDR2 SNEGSKA (reference sequence). The CDR3 runs 14 residues. This chain's CDR3 is CSARDRDRTYEQYF.

V gene TRBV9 combines with J gene TRBJ2-3. CDR3 length equals 13 residues. CDR1 is SGDLS, CDR2 YYNGEE, per germline. The CDR3 protein is CASSVSPRDTQYF.

This sequence joins TRBV12-3 or TRBV12-4 and TRBJ2-5; TCRdb returns TRBD1, unconfirmable since there is no DNA. The CDR3 has 13 amino acids. This chain's CDR3 is CASSRTVQETQYF.

The chain has TRBV5-4 and TRBJ2-7. The germline CDR1 and CDR2 sequences are SGHNT and YYREEE (reference sequence). The CDR3 sequence is 13 residues long. CDR3 in amino acids: CASSRPYTDEQYF.

The V gene is TRBV28, the J gene TRBJ2-1; the D gene TCRdb calls, TRBD1, cannot be checked with no DNA. This CDR3 is built from 15 residues. Per the germline V gene, CDR1 is MDHEN and CDR2 is SYDVKM. This chain's CDR3 is CASSSAGQGGNEQFF.